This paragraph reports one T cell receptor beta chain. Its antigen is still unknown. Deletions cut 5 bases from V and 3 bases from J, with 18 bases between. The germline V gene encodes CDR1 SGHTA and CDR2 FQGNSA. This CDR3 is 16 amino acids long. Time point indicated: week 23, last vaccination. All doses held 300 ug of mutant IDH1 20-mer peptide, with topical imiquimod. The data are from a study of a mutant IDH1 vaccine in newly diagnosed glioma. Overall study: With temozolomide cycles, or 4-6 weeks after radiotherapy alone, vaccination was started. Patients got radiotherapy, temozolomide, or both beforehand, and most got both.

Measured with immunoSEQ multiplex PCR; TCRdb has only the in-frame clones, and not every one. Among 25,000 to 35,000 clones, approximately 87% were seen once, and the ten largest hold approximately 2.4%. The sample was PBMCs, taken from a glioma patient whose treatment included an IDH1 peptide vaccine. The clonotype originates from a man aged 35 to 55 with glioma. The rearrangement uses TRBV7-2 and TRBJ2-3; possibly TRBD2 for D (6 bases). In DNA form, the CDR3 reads TGTGCCAGCAGCAACCCTTTGCGGGATTTTACAGATACGCAGTATTTT. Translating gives CASSNPLRDFTDTQYF. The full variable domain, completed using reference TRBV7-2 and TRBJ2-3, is GAGVSQSPSNKVTEKGKDVELRCDPISGHTALYWYRQSLGQGLEFLIYFQGNSAPDKSGLPSDRFSAERTGGSVSTLTIQRTQQEDSAVYLCASSNPLRDFTDTQYFGPGTRLTVL.